A single sample gave rise to the 14 T cell receptor beta chains below, sequenced in a study of shared clonotypes between healthy human individuals. The repertoire was sequenced with immunoSEQ multiplex PCR; TCRdb's copy has only in-frame clones and lacks some. The table includes fewer than 850,000 clones, approximately 75% detected once. The source material was memory CD4+ T cells sorted from blood. Subset in this sample: CD45RA-negative fraction. The receptors here all came from a woman aged 25-40 years in good health.

Only one count was recorded for this clone. The J gene is TRBJ2-1, the V gene TRBV27; 8 nucleotides agree with TRBD2. The germline CDR1 and CDR2 sequences are MNHEY and SMNVEV (reference sequence). Losses at the gene ends were 0 bases for V and 5 bases for J; bases not matched to a gene: 6. The CDR3 contains 16 residues. The DNA for the CDR3 is TGTGCCAGCAGTTTATCTACTCTAGCGGGTGACAATGAGCAGTTCTTC. It specifies CASSLSTLAGDNEQFF.

The chain uses TRBV6-1 and TRBJ1-3; TRBD1 might be the D (5 bases). V was cut by 2 bases and J by 9 bases, with 11 bases left in between. Germline assignment: CDR1 MNHNS and CDR2 SASEGT. This CDR3 is 13 amino acids long. The CDR3 sequence is CASSEQGIPTIYF. The CDR3 DNA reads TGTGCCAGCAGTGAACAGGGAATTCCCACCATATATTTT.

This chain links TRBV5-4 with TRBJ2-5; possibly TRBD1 or TRBD2 for D (6 bases each). The V end was cut by 0 bases, the J end by 6 bases, with 18 bases between. The CDR3 covers 16 residues. Germline V gene sequence: CDR1 SGHNT, CDR2 YYREEE (reference sequence). The CDR3 sequence: CASSLEPGEALKTQYF. DNA of the CDR3: TGTGCCAGCAGCTTGGAACCAGGGGAGGCCCTAAAGACCCAGTACTTC.

The chain combines TRBV2 with TRBJ2-7; D is possibly TRBD1 (6 bases). The germline CDR1 and CDR2 sequences are SNHLY and FYNNEI. This CDR3 is 15 amino acids long. V lost 6 bases, J lost 0 bases, and 15 bases lay in between. The DNA of the CDR3 is TGTGCCAGCAGAACTAACAGGGTCCCCTCCTACGAGCAGTACTTC. This codes for CASRTNRVPSYEQYF.

J is TRBJ1-1 and V is TRBV10-3; 7 nucleotides agree with TRBD1. Germline V gene lookup returns CDR1 ENHRY and CDR2 SYGVKD. The CDR3 runs 16 residues. The V and J ends lost 2 bases and 1 base, in that order; junction bases with no gene match: 7. The CDR3 region is CAISERGDSGNTEAFF. CDR3 bases: TGTGCCATCAGTGAGAGGGGGGACAGTGGGAACACTGAAGCTTTCTTT.

Note on this clone: This is likely an artifact of a read error, given a far larger clone one base away. The same CDR3 is also encoded by other DNA sequences in this sample. The chain couples TRBV30 to TRBJ2-6, with D unclear. The CDR3 has 14 residues. Germline V gives CDR1 GTSNPN, CDR2 SVGIG (reference sequence). The CDR3 spells CARKSQSGANVLTF. In DNA form, the CDR3 reads TGTGCTCGAAAATCTCAATCTGGGGCCAACGTCCTGACTTTC.

The rearrangement joins TRBV27 to TRBJ2-6; no reliable D call. V gave up 3 bases and J gave up 0 bases, with 3 bases separating them. The CDR3 is made up of 14 amino acids. The germline V gene encodes CDR1 MNHEY and CDR2 SMNVEV (reference sequence). The CDR3 is CASSFVSGANVLTF. CDR3 in DNA: TGTGCCAGCAGTTTCGTCTCTGGGGCCAACGTCCTGACTTTC.

The rearrangement joins TRBV18 to TRBJ1-1, with D perhaps matching TRBD1 (5 bases). Trimming took 6 bases from V and 2 from J, leaving 10 bases between them. This CDR3 has 13 amino acids. Per the germline V gene, CDR1 is KGHSH and CDR2 is LQKENI. CDR3 residues: CASSQGFNTEAFF. The CDR3 region has the DNA TGTGCCAGCTCCCAGGGATTTAACACTGAAGCTTTCTTT.

The chain is built from TRBV28 and TRBJ2-6, with D unclear. This CDR3 comprises 15 residues. The germline V gene encodes CDR1 MDHEN and CDR2 SYDVKM. The ends were cut back, 3 bases at V and 2 bases at J, with 8 bases in the middle. CDR3 DNA sequence: TGTGCCAGCAGTTTCCTGCAGGCTGGGGCCAACGTCCTGACTTTC. Residues: CASSFLQAGANVLTF.

This rearrangement joins TRBV4-2 to TRBJ2-7; TRBD1 agrees at 7 bases. CDR1 is LGHNA and CDR2 is YNFKEQ in the germline V gene. V trimming: 0 bases; J trimming: 2 bases; junction bases outside the gene matches: 7. The CDR3 spans 16 residues. The CDR3: CASSQDEDRATYEQYF. The DNA for the CDR3 is TGTGCCAGCAGCCAAGATGAAGACAGGGCCACCTACGAGCAGTACTTC.

This clone appeared a few times. Other DNA sequences in this specimen translate into the identical CDR3. The chain recombines TRBV10-3 with TRBJ1-5; TRBD1 aligns across 8 bases. CDR3 length: 15 amino acids. In germline, CDR1 is ENHRY, CDR2 SYGVKD. V shed 2 bases and J 4 bases; nucleotides not matched to a gene: 4. This chain's CDR3 is CAISEGQGRNQPQHF. The CDR3 nucleotides read TGTGCCATCAGTGAGGGACAGGGTAGGAATCAGCCCCAGCATTTT.

The genes are TRBV29-1 and TRBJ2-3; possible D gene TRBD2, 6 bases. CDR3 length: 15 residues. Germline assignment: CDR1 SQVTM and CDR2 ANQGSEA. V dropped 6 bases and J dropped 3 bases, with 19 bases sitting between them. CDR3 sequence: CSVEAGTHATDTQYF. The DNA for the CDR3 is TGCAGCGTCGAGGCCGGGACTCACGCGACAGATACGCAGTATTTT.

The chain links TRBV12-5 to TRBJ2-1; 10 bases agree with TRBD1. Germline CDR1 reads LGHNT; CDR2 reads FRNRAP. Trimming cost V 5 bases and J 6 bases; bases outside gene matches: 7. The CDR3 covers 15 residues. The CDR3 region is CASGPGTGVSNEQFF. CDR3 nucleotides: TGTGCTAGTGGTCCCGGGACAGGGGTGAGCAATGAGCAGTTCTTC.

V usage is TRBV7-9 and J usage is TRBJ2-5; no reliable D call. The V gene's germline CDR1 is SEHNR and CDR2 FQNEAQ (reference sequence). The CDR3 spans 14 residues. With 7 bases removed from V and 0 bases from J, the gap between germline ends came to 12 bases. The CDR3 spells CASKPRQDQETQYF. In DNA, the CDR3 is TGTGCCAGCAAACCCCGGCAGGACCAAGAGACCCAGTACTTC.